Reported below is one T cell receptor (beta chain). Its target antigen remains unknown. No base qualities exist here, and no much larger clone lies one base off it. These data originate in a study of blood T cell repertoires in COVID-19 (dated by TCRdb to the early 2020s). Context from the whole study: Collaborator samples came from the United States, Italy and Spain and covered acute and convalescent phases of COVID-19. The material from the prospective study consisted of cDNA or gDNA derived from T cells, B-cell-depleted T cells, or PBMCs. The samples were drawn from the first 160 participants of the ongoing ImmuneRACE study and from roughly 1,300 subjects provided by 6 global collaborators. Sample metadata almost always included a de-identified subject ID, COVID-19 status, age in years and sex. The repertoires were released in a freely available public database intended as a resource for research on the immune response to SARS-CoV-2. Where available, HLA class I and class II types were obtained from metadata supplied by the sample provider rather than from assay-based typing. Deeply sampled blood TCRbeta repertoires from subjects exposed to, actively infected with, or recovered from COVID-19 were included in the dataset.

General findings and caveats noted by the study authors: The amount of clinical and demographic metadata varied by source and participant and was provided uncurated.

Whole blood was collected in K2EDTA tubes by collaborating institutions according to the institutions' own protocols. For TCRbeta analysis, collaborators shipped samples in one of three forms: frozen whole blood, isolated PBMCs, or DNA extracted from either of those sample types. Including cysteine and phenylalanine, the CDR3 has 16 amino acids. Only CDR3 DNA is held: 48 bases, read in frame from base 1. The V and J ends are trimmed by 4 bases and 6 bases, leaving 21 bases between them. As encoded in the germline V gene, CDR1 is KGHSH while CDR2 is LQKENI. TCRbeta CDR3 regions were amplified from genomic DNA using the immunoSEQ Assay, a bias-controlled multiplex PCR. Processing in the source paper ran as follows. The number of nucleated cells in each sample was estimated by amplification of reference gene primers within the assay. Sequence reads were collapsed and filtered to measure the absolute abundance of every unique TCRbeta CDR3 rearrangement. Productive Simpson clonality was computed per sample as the square root of Simpson's diversity index over productive rearrangements. Entries here come from immuneACCESS through TCRdb and include only in-frame sequences with V and J called. Some clones fail to appear in such tables; in the studies checked, an unresolved V gene covers under half of the shortfall, and the cause of the remainder is unknown. D and trimming come from the DNA, and the V and J calls and clone size come from that table. Present in this sample are approximately 75,000 clones, nearly 90% of which were seen just once. The ten largest clones capture over 25% of the sample.

This TCR was sampled from a middle-aged man with acute or convalescent COVID-19. The chain couples TRBV18 to TRBJ1-2, with a tentative D gene TRBD1 over 6 matching bases. What was sequenced was peripheral blood. Here the CDR3 is given as CASSLTPGQRMDGYTF. The nucleotide sequence reads TGTGCCAGCTCACTGACTCCGGGACAAAGGATGGATGGCTACACCTTC.